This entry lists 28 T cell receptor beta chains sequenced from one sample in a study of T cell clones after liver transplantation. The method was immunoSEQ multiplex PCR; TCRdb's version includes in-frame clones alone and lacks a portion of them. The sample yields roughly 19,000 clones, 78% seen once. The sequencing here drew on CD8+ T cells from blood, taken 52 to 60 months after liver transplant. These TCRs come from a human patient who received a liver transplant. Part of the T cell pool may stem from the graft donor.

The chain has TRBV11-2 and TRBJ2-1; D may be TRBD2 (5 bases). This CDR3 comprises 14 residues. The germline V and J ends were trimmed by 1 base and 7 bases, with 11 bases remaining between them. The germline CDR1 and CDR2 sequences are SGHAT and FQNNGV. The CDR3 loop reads CASSLGTAGNEQFF. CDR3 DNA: TGTGCCAGCAGCTTAGGCACCGCGGGTAATGAGCAGTTCTTC.

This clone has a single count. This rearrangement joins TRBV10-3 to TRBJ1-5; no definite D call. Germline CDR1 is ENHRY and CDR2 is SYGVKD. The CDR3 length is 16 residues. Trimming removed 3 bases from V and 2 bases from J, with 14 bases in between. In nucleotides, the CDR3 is TGTGCCATCAGTGAAGCCGTCTCCGCGGGCAATCAGCCCCAGCATTTT. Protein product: CAISEAVSAGNQPQHF.

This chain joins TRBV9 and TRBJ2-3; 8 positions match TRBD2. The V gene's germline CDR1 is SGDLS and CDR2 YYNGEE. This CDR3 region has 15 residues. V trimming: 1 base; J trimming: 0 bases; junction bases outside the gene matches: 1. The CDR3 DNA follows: TGTGCCAGCAGCGTAACTAGCGGAAGCACAGATACGCAGTATTTT. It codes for CASSVTSGSTDTQYF.

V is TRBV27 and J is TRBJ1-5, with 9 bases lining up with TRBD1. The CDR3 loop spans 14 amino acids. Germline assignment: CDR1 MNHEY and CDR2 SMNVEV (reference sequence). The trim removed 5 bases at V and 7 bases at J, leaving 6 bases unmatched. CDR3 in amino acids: CASSRTGDDQPQHF. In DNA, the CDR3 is TGTGCCAGCAGTCGGACAGGGGATGACCAGCCCCAGCATTTT.

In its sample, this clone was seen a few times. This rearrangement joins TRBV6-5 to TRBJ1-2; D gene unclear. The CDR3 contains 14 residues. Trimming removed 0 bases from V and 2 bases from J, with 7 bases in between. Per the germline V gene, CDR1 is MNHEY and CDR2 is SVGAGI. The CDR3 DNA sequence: TGTGCCAGCAGTTACTCGGCGGGGAACTATGGCTACACCTTC. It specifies CASSYSAGNYGYTF.

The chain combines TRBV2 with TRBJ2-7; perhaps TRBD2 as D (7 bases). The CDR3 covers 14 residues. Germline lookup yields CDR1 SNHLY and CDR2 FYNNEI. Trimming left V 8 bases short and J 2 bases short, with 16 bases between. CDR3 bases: TGTGCCAGCGGGGAGGGGACACTACCCTACGAGCAGTACTTC. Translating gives CASGEGTLPYEQYF.

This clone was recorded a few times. The CDR3 loop reads CASSLDLAGGTYEQYF. The CDR3, as DNA: TGCGCCAGCAGCTTGGATCTAGCGGGGGGAACCTACGAGCAGTACTTC. V and J are TRBV5-1 and TRBJ2-7; 11 bases agree with TRBD2. Germline V lookup: CDR1 SGHRS, CDR2 YFSETQ. The CDR3 sequence is 16 residues long. V was pared by 0 bases and J by 2 bases, with 4 bases of the junction left unmatched.

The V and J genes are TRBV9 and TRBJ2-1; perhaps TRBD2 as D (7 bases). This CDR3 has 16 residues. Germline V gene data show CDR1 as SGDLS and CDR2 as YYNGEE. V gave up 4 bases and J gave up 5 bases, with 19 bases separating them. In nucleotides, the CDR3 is TGTGCCAGCAGCCCCGGGGGGCAAGTTGGGAACAATGAGCAGTTCTTC. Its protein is CASSPGGQVGNNEQFF.

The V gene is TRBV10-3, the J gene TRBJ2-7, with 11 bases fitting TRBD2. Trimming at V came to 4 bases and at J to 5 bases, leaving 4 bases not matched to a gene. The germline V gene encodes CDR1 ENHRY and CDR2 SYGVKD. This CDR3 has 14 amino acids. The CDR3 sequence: CAISGTSGGHEQYF. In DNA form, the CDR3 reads TGTGCCATCAGTGGAACTAGCGGGGGCCACGAGCAGTACTTC.

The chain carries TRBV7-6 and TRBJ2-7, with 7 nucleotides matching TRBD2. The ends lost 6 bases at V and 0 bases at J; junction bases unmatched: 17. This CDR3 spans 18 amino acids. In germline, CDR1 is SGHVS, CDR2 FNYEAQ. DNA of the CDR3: TGTGCCAGCAGTTTTTCATGGGGGAGGCGGGGGACCTCCTACGAGCAGTACTTC. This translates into CASSFSWGRRGTSYEQYF.

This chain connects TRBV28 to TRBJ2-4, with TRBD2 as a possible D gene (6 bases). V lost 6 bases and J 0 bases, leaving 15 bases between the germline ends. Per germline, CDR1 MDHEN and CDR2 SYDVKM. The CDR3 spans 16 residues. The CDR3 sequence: CASSPGSSLAKNIQYF. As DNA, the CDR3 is TGTGCCAGCAGCCCCGGGAGTTCCTTAGCCAAAAACATTCAGTACTTC.

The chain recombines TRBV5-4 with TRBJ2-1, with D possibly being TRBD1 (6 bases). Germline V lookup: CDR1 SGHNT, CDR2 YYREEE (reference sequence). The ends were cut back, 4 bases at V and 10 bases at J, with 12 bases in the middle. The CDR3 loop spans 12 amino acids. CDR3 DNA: TGTGCCAGCAGCCCGCCAGGGACAGAGCAGTTCTTC. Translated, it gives CASSPPGTEQFF.

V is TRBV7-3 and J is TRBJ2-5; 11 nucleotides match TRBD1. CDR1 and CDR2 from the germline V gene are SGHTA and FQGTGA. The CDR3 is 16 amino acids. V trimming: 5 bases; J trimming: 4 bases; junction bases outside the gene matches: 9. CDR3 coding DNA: TGTGCCAGCAGCCCAAATGCGGACAGGGGGCGAGAGACCCAGTACTTC. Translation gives CASSPNADRGRETQYF.

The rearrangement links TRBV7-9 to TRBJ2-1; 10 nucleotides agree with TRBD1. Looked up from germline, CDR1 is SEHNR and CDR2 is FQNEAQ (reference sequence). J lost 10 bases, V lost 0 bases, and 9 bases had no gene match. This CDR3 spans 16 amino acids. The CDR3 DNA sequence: TGTGCCAGCAGCTTAGCCCCCGGACAGGGGGTATGGGAGCAGTTCTTC. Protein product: CASSLAPGQGVWEQFF.

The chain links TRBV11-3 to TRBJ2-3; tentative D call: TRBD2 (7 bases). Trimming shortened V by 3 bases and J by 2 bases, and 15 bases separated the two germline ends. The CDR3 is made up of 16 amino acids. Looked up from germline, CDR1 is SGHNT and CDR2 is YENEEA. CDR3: CASSLDLGGATDTQYF. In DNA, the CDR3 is TGTGCCAGCAGCTTGGACTTGGGGGGGGCCACAGATACGCAGTATTTT.

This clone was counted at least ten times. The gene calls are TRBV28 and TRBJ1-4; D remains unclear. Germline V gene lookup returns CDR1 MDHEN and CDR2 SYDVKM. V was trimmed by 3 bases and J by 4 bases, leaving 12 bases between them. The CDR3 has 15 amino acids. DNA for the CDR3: TGTGCCAGCAGTTTCCTGTCGGCCGTTAATGAAAAACTGTTTTTT. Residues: CASSFLSAVNEKLFF. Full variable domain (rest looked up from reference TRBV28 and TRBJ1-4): DVKVTQSSRYLVKRTGEKVFLECVQDMDHENMFWYRQDPGLGLRLIYFSYDVKMKEKGDIPEGYSVSREKKERFSLILESASTNQTSMYLCASSFLSAVNEKLFFGSGTQLSVL.

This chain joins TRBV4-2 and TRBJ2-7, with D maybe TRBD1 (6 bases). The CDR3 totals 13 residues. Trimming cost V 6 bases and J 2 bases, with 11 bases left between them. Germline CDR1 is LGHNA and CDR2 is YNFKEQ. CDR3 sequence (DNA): TGTGCCAGCAGTACCAGGGGTACCTACGAGCAGTACTTC. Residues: CASSTRGTYEQYF.

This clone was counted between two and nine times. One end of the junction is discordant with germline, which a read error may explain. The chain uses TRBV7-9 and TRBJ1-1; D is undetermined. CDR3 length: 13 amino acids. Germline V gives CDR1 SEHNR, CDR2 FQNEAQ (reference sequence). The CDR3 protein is CASSVAVNTEAFF. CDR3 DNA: TGTGCCAGCAGCGTAGCGGTGAACACTGAAGCTTTCTTT. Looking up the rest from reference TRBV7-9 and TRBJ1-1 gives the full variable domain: DTGVSQNPRHKITKRGQNVTFRCDPISEHNRLYWYRQTLGQGPEFLTYFQNEAQLEKSRLLSDRFSAERPKGSFSTLEIQRTEQGDSAMYLCASSVAVNTEAFFGQGTRLTVV.

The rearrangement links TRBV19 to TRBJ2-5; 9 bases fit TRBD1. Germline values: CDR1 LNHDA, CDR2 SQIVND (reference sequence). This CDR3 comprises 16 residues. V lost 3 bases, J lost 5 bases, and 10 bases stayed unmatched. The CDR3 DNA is TGTGCCAGTAGTATTGGGGACAGGGTGGATATTGAGACCCAGTACTTC. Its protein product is CASSIGDRVDIETQYF.

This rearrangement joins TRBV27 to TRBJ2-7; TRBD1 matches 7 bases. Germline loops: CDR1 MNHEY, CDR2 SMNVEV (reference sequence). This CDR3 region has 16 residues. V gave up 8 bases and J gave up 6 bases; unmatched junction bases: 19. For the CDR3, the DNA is TGTGCCAGCGGCGAGGATTTCGGGACAGTGGTGTTCGAGCAGTACTTC. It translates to CASGEDFGTVVFEQYF.

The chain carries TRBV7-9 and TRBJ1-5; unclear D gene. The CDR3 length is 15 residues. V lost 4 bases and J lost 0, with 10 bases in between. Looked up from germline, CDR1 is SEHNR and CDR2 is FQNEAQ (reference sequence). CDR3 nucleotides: TGTGCCAGCAGCTCTACAGAAAATAGCAATCAGCCCCAGCATTTT. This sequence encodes CASSSTENSNQPQHF.

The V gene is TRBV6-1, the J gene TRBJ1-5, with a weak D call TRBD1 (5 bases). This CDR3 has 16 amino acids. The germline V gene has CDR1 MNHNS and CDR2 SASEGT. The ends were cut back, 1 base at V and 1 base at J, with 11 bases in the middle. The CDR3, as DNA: TGTGCCAGCAGTGAAGTGGGGGGTATGAGCAATCAGCCCCAGCATTTT. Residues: CASSEVGGMSNQPQHF.

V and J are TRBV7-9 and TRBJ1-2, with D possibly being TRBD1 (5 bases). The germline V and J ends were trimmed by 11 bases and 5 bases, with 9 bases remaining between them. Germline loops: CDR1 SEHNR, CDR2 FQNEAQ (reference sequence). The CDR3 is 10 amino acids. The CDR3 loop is CAQDSYGYTF. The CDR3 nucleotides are TGTGCCCAAGACAGTTATGGCTACACCTTC.

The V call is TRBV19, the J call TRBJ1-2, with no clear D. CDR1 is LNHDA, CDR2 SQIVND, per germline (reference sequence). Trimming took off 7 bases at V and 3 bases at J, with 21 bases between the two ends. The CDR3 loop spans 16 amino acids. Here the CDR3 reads CASNPLGGSEDYGYTF. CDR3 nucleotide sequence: TGTGCCAGTAATCCCTTGGGAGGGAGTGAGGACTATGGCTACACCTTC.

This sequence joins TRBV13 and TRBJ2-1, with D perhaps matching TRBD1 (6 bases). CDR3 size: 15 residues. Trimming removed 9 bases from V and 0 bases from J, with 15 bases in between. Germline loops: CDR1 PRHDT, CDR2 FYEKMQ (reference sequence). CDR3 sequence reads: CASNYQGSSYNEQFF. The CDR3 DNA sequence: TGTGCCAGTAATTACCAGGGGAGCTCCTACAATGAGCAGTTCTTC. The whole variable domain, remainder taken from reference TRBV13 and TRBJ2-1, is AAGVIQSPRHLIKEKRETATLKCYPIPRHDTVYWYQQGPGQDPQFLISFYEKMQSDKGSIPDRFSAQQFSDYHSELNMSSLELGDSALYFCASNYQGSSYNEQFFGPGTRLTVL.

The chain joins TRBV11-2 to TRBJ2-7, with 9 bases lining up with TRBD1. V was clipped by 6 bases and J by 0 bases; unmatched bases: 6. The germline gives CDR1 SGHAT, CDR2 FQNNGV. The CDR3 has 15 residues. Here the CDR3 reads CASSDRQGVSYEQYF. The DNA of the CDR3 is TGTGCCAGCAGTGACAGACAGGGGGTCTCCTACGAGCAGTACTTC.

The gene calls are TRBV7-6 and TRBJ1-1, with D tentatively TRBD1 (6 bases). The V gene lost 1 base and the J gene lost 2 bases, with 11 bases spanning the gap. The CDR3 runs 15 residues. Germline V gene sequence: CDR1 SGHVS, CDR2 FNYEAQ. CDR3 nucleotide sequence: TGTGCCAGCAGCTTAGGACAGGATCTCAACACTGAAGCTTTCTTT. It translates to CASSLGQDLNTEAFF. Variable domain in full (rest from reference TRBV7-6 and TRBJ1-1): GAGVSQSPRYKVTKRGQDVALRCDPISGHVSLYWYRQALGQGPEFLTYFNYEAQQDKSGLPNDRFSAERPEGSISTLTIQRTEQRDSAMYRCASSLGQDLNTEAFFGQGTRLTVV.

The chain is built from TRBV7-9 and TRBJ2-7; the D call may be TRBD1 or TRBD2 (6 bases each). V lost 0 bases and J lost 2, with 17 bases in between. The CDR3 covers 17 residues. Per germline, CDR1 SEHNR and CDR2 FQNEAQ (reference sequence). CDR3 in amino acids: CASSLATDRRAAYEQYF. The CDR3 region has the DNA TGTGCCAGCAGCTTAGCAACAGACAGGAGGGCAGCCTACGAGCAGTACTTC.